This TCR beta chain was obtained from a study of T cells after posttransplantation cyclophosphamide. Overall study results and limits: Donor-recipient repertoire similarity was low at 1-2 months, rising over year one. Tissue-infiltrating T cells from skin or gut overlapped little with blood T cells. Recipient CMV seropositivity and CMV reactivation strongly tracked TRB clonality.

Measured with immunoSEQ multiplex PCR; TCRdb has only the in-frame clones, and not every one. The table shows about 21,000 clones, with approximately 86% occurring only once. Controls had myeloablative marrow grafts with methotrexate and calcineurin inhibitor, sampled at 1 year. About this clone: Its matching antigen is unknown.

This specimen consisted of PBMCs, obtained 350 to 400 days after allogeneic stem cell transplant with calcineurin inhibitor and methotrexate. The sequence came from a female patient in her 30s who received an allogeneic stem cell transplant from an unrelated donor, was CMV-positive, and had acute and chronic GVHD. Some T cells may have originated in the graft donor.

DNA for the CDR3: TGTGCCAGCAGCTTAAGTCAACCAGGGAGGGAGACCCAGTACTTC. This sequence encodes CASSLSQPGRETQYF. V is TRBV7-9 and J is TRBJ2-5, with TRBD2 as a possible D gene (6 bases). The CDR3 runs 15 residues. The V end was cut by 2 bases, the J end by 5 bases, with 15 bases between. Germline lookup yields CDR1 SEHNR and CDR2 FQNEAQ (reference sequence).